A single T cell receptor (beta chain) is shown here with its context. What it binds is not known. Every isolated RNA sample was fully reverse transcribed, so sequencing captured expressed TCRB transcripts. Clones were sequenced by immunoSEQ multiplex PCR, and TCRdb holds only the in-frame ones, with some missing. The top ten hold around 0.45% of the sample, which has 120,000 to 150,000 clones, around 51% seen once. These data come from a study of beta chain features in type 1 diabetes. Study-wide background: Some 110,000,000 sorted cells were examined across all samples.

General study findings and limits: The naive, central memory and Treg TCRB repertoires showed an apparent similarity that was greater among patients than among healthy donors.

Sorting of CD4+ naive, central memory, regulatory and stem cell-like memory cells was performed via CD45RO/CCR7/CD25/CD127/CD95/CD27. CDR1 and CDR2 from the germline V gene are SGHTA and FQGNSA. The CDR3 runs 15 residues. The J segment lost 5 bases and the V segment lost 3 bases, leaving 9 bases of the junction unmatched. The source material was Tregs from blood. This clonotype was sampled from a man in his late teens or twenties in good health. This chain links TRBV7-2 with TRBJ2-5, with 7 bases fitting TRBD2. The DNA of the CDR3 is TGTGCCAGCAGCTTTACACCGGGAGGTGGGGAGACCCAGTACTTC. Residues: CASSFTPGGGETQYF.